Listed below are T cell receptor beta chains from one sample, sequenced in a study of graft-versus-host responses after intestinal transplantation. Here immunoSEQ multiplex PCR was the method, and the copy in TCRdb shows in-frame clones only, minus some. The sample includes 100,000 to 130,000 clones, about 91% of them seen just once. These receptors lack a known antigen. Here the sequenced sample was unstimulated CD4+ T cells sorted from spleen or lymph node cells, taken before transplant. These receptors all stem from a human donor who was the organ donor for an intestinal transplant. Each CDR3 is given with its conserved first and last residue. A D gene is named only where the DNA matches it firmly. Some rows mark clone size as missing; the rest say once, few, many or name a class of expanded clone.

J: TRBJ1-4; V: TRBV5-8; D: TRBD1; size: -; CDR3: CASRTRDRGTNEKLFF; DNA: TGTGCCAGCAGAACCCGGGACAGGGGAACTAATGAAAAACTGTTTTTT
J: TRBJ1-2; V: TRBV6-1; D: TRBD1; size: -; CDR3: CASSRNRGSNYGYTF; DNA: TGTGCCAGCAGTCGTAACAGGGGATCCAACTATGGCTACACCTTC
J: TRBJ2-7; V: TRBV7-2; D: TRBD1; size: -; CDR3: CASSLALGGRNPYEQYF; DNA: TGTGCCAGCAGCTTAGCGCTAGGGGGCAGAAACCCCTACGAGCAGTACTTC
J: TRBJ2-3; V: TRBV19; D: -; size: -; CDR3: CASSLQRGFSTDTQYF; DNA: TGTGCCAGTAGTCTTCAACGGGGATTTAGCACAGATACGCAGTATTTT
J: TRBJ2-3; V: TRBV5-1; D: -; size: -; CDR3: CASSPSDPSTDTQYF; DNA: TGCGCCAGCAGCCCCAGCGACCCTAGCACAGATACGCAGTATTTT
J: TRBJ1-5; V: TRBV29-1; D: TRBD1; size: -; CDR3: CSVLLGTENQPQHF; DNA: TGCAGCGTTCTCCTGGGGACAGAGAATCAGCCCCAGCATTTT
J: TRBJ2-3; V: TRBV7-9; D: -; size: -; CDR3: CASSSRRALLDTQYF; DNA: TGTGCCAGCAGCTCCCGGCGGGCACTATTAGATACGCAGTATTTT
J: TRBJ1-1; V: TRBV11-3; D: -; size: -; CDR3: CASSLVQDTEAFF; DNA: TGTGCCAGCAGCTTAGTTCAGGACACTGAAGCTTTCTTT
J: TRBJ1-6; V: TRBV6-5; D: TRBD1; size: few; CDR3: CASSPWTGDSPLHF; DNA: TGTGCCAGCAGTCCTTGGACAGGGGACTCACCCCTCCACTTT
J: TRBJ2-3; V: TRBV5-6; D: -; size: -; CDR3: CASSLAGSGLSDTQYF; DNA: TGTGCCAGCAGCTTGGCGGGGAGTGGGCTATCAGATACGCAGTATTTT
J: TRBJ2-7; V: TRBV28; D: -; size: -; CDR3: CASSKSSYEQYF; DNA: TGTGCCAGCAGCAAGAGCTCCTACGAGCAGTACTTC
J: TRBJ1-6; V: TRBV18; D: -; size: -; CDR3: CASSPRREVLVDSPLHF; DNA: TGTGCCAGCTCACCACGACGAGAAGTTTTGGTCGATTCTCCCCTCCACTTT
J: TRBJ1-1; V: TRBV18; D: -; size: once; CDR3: CASLTGLSNTEAFF; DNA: TGTGCCAGCTTGACAGGTCTGTCGAACACTGAAGCTTTCTTT
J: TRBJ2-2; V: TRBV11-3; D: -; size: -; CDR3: CASKEPNTGELFF; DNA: TGTGCCAGCAAGGAGCCGAACACCGGGGAGCTGTTTTTT
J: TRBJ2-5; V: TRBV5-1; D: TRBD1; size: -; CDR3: CASSLDPGTVKETQYF; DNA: TGCGCCAGCAGCCTAGATCCCGGGACAGTAAAAGAGACCCAGTACTTC
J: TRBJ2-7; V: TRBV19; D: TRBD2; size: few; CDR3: CASSRLAGSYEQYF; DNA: TGTGCCAGTAGCCGACTAGCGGGATCCTACGAGCAGTACTTC
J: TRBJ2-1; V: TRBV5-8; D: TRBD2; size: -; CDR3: CASSVSGRALDEQFF; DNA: TGTGCCAGCAGCGTGAGCGGGAGGGCCTTAGATGAGCAGTTCTTC
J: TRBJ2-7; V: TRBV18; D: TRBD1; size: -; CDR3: CASSPSRDRGKYEQYF; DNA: TGTGCCAGCTCACCCTCTCGGGACAGGGGTAAATACGAGCAGTACTTC
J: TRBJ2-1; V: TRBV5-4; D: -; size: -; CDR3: CASSPGNLLNNEQFF; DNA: TGTGCCAGCAGCCCCGGGAACCTACTAAACAATGAGCAGTTCTTC
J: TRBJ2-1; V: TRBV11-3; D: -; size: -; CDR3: CASSLDRRFEQFF; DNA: TGTGCCAGCAGCTTAGATCGACGATTTGAGCAGTTCTTC
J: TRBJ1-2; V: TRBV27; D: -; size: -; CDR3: CASTSKPGQSYGYTF; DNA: TGTGCCAGCACCTCAAAGCCGGGGCAGAGCTATGGCTACACCTTC
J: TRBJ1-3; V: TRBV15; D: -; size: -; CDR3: CATSRAYSASGNTIYF; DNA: TGTGCCACCAGCAGAGCTTACTCAGCGTCTGGAAACACCATATATTTT
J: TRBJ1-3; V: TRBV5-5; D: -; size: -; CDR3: CASSFPGWADSGNTIYF; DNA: TGTGCCAGCAGCTTCCCTGGGTGGGCGGACTCTGGAAACACCATATATTTT
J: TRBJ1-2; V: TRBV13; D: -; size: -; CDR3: CASSLAPSHYGYTF; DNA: TGTGCCAGCAGCTTAGCTCCCAGCCACTATGGCTACACCTTC
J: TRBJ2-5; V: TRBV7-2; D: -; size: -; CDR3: CASSLSQGIQETQYF; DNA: TGTGCCAGCAGCTTAAGCCAGGGGATACAAGAGACCCAGTACTTC
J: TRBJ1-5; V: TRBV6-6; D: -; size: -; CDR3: CASRNAGFSNQPQHF; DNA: TGTGCCAGCCGGAATGCAGGGTTTAGCAATCAGCCCCAGCATTTT
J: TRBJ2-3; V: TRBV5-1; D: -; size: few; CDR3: CASSRAQGTDTQYF; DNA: TGCGCCAGCAGTAGGGCACAAGGCACAGATACGCAGTATTTT
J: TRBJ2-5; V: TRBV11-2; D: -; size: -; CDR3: CASSFGGYQETQYF; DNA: TGTGCCAGCAGCTTTGGAGGGTATCAAGAGACCCAGTACTTC
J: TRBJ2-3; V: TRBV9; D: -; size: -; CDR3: CASSGVFGQPYTDTQYF; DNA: TGTGCCAGCAGCGGAGTCTTCGGACAGCCCTACACAGATACGCAGTATTTT
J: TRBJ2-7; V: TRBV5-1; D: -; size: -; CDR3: CASSLDSYYEQYF; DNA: TGCGCCAGCAGCTTGGACTCATACTACGAGCAGTACTTC
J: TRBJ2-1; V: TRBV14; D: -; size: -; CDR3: CASSPNLVWGYNEQFF; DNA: TGTGCCAGCAGTCCCAACCTCGTATGGGGTTACAATGAGCAGTTCTTC